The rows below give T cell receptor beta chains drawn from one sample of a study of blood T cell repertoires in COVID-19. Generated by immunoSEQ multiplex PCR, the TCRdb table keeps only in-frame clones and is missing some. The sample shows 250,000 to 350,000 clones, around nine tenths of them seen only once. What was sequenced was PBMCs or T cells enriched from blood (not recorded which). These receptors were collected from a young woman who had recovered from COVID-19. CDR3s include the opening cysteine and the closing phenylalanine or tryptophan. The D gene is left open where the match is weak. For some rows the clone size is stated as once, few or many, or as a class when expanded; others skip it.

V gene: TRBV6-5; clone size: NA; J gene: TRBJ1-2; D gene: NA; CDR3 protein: CASGRSGYGYTF; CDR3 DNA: TGTGCCAGCGGGAGGTCGGGCTATGGCTACACCTTC
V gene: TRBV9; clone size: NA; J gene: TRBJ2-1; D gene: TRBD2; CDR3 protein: CASGIAGARDNEQFF; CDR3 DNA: TGTGCCAGCGGGATAGCGGGGGCTCGGGACAATGAGCAGTTCTTC
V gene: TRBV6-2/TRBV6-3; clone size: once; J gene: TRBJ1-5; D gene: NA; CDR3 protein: CASSYLRGEAQHF; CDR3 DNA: TGTGCCAGCAGTTACCTCAGGGGTGAAGCCCAGCATTTT
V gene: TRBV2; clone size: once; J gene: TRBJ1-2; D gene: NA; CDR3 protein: CASPRDRHSYGYTF; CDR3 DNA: TGTGCCAGCCCCCGCGACAGACACTCATATGGCTACACCTTC
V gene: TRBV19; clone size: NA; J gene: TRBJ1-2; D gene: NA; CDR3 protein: CASSTGFLYGYTF; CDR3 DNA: TGTGCCAGTAGTACAGGCTTCCTCTATGGCTACACCTTC
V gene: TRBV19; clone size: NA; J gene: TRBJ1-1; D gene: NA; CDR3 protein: CASNMNTEAFF; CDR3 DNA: TGTGCCAGTAACATGAACACTGAAGCTTTCTTT
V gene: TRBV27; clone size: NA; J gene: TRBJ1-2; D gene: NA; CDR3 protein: CASSLRRGGTYGYTF; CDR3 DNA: TGTGCCAGCAGTCTCCGCCGAGGAGGGACCTATGGCTACACCTTC
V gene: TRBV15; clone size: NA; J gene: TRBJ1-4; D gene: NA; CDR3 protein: CATSRGGVTTNEKLFF; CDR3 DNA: TGTGCCACCAGCAGAGGCGGCGTTACAACTAATGAAAAACTGTTTTTT
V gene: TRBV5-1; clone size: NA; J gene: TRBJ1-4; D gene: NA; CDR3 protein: CASSLGQTGRGNEKLFF; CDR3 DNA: TGCGCCAGCAGCTTGGGACAGACGGGTAGAGGTAATGAAAAACTGTTTTTT
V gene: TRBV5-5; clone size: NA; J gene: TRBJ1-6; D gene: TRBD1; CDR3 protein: CASSPGWDRVLASPLHF; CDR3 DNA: TGTGCCAGCAGCCCTGGGTGGGACAGGGTGTTGGCTTCACCCCTCCACTTT
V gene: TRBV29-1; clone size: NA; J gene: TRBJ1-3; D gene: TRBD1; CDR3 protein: CSPSRDSGNTIYF; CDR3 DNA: TGCAGCCCCTCCAGGGACAGCGGAAACACCATATATTTT
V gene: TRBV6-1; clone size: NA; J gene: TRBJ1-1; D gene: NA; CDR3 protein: CASSEAAGGNTEAFF; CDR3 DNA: TGTGCCAGCAGTGAAGCAGCGGGAGGAAACACTGAAGCTTTCTTT
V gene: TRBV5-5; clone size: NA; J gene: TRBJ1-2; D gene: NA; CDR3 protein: CASSIQGGIGYTF; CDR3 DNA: TGTGCCAGCAGCATACAGGGCGGTATTGGCTACACCTTC
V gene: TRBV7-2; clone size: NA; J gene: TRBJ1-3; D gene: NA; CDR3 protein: CASSSRQPAGNTIYF; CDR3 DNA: TGTGCCAGCAGCTCAAGACAACCGGCGGGAAACACCATATATTTT
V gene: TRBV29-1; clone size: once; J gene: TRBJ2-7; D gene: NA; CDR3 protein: CSVQRGSPYEQYF; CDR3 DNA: TGCAGCGTCCAACGGGGAAGCCCCTACGAGCAGTACTTC
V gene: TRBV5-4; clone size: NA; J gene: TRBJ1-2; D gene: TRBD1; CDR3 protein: CASSYRQGVNYGYTF; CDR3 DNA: TGTGCCAGCAGCTATCGACAGGGGGTCAACTATGGCTACACCTTC
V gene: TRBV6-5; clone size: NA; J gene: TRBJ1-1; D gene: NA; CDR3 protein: CASSYSSGQNTEAFF; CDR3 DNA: TGTGCCAGCAGTTACTCGAGTGGGCAGAACACTGAAGCTTTCTTT
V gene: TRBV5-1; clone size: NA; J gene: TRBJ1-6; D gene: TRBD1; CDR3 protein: CASSPRPGQLDSPLHF; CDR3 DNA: TGCGCCAGCAGCCCGAGGCCGGGACAGTTGGATTCACCCCTCCACTTT
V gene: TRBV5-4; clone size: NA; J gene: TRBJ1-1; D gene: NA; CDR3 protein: CASSSLYPIGTEAFF; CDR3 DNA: TGTGCCAGCAGCTCCCTTTATCCTATCGGGACTGAAGCTTTCTTT
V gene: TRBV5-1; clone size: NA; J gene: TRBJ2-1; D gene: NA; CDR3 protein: CASSLGVGGNNEQFF; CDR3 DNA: TGCGCCAGCAGCTTGGGTGTAGGGGGAAATAATGAGCAGTTCTTC
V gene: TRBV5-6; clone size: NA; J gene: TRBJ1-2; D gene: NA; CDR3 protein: CASSLMQRLNGYTF; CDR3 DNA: TGTGCCAGCAGCTTGATGCAGCGGTTAAATGGCTACACCTTC
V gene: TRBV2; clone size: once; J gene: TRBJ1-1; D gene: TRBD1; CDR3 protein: CASRKTGAGAEAFF; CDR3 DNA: TGTGCCAGCAGGAAGACAGGGGCCGGCGCTGAAGCTTTCTTT
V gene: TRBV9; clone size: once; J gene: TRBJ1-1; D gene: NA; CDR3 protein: CASSVGGRTEAFF; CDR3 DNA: TGTGCCAGCAGCGTTGGAGGGAGGACTGAAGCTTTCTTT
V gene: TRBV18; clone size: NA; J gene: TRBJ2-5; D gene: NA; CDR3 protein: CASSLRGQETQYF; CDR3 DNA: TGTGCCAGCTCACTCCGGGGCCAAGAGACCCAGTACTTC
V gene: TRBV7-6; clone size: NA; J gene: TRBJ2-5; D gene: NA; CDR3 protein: CASSPATPGHLRETQYF; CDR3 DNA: TGTGCCAGCAGCCCAGCTACCCCGGGTCACCTCCGGGAGACCCAGTACTTC
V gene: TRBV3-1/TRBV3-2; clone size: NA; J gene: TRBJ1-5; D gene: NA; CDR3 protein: CASSQGMGARNQPQHF; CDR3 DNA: TGTGCCAGCAGCCAAGGGATGGGGGCGCGCAATCAGCCCCAGCATTTT
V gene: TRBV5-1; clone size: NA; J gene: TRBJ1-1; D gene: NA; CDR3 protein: CASSLDGLRNTEAFF; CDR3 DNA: TGCGCCAGCAGCTTGGACGGTCTTCGGAACACTGAAGCTTTCTTT
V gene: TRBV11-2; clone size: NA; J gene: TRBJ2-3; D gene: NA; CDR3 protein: CASSSPGWQGSDTQYF; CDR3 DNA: TGTGCCAGCAGCTCCCCCGGCTGGCAGGGATCAGATACGCAGTATTTT
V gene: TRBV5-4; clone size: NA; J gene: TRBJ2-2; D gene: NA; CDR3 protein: CASNQGGGELFF; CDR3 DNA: TGTGCCAGCAACCAAGGGGGCGGGGAGCTGTTTTTT
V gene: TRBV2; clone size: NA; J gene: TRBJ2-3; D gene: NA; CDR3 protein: CASRPQLQGTDTQYF; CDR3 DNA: TGTGCCAGCAGGCCACAGCTTCAAGGAACAGATACGCAGTATTTT
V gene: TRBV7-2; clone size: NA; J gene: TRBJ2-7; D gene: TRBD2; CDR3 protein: CASSPLGGTPGQYF; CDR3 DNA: TGTGCCAGCAGCCCTCTGGGGGGGACCCCGGGGCAGTACTTC
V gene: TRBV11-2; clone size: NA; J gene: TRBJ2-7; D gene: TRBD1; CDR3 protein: CASSQLGTGMDEQYF; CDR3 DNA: TGTGCCAGCAGCCAACTAGGGACAGGGATGGACGAGCAGTACTTC
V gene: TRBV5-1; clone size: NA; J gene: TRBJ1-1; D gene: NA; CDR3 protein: CASSLAGMNTEAFF; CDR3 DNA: TGCGCCAGCAGCTTGGCAGGCATGAACACTGAAGCTTTCTTT
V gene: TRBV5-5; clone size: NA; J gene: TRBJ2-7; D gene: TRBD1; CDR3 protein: CASSRDRVPYEQYF; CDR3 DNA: TGTGCCAGCAGCCGGGACAGAGTCCCCTACGAGCAGTACTTC
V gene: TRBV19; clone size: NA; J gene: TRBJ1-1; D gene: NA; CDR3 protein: CASSNGGMNTEAFF; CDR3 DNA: TGTGCCAGTAGTAATGGAGGGATGAACACTGAAGCTTTCTTT
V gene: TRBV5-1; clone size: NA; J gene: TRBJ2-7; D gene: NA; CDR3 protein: CASSRQRPSYEQYF; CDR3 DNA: TGCGCCAGCAGCCGGCAGCGCCCCTCCTACGAGCAGTACTTC
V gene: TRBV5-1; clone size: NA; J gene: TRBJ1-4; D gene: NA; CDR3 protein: CASSQGTPNEKLFF; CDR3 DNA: TGCGCCAGCAGCCAAGGGACACCGAATGAAAAACTGTTTTTT
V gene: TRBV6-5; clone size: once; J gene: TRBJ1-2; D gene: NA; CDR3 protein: CASSYSPTANYGYTF; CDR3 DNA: TGTGCCAGCAGTTACTCTCCTACTGCTAACTATGGCTACACCTTC
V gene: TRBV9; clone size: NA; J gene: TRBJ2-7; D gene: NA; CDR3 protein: CASSVDRDRYEQYF; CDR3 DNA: TGTGCCAGCAGCGTAGACAGGGACCGCTACGAGCAGTACTTC
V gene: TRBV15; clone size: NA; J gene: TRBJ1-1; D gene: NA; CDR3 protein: CATSRAQGNTEAFF; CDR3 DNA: TGTGCCACCAGCAGAGCACAGGGGAACACTGAAGCTTTCTTT
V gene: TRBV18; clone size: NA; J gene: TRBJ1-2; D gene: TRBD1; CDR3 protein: CASSPPGGASYGYTF; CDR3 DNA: TGTGCCAGCTCACCACCAGGGGGCGCGTCCTATGGCTACACCTTC
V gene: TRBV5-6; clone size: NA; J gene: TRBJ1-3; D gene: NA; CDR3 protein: CASSLRGALGNTIYF; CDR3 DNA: TGTGCCAGCAGCTTGCGGGGGGCACTGGGAAACACCATATATTTT
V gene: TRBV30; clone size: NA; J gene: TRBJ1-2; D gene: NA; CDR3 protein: CAWSVRPTVYGYTF; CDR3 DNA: TGTGCCTGGAGTGTACGTCCTACGGTTTATGGCTACACCTTC
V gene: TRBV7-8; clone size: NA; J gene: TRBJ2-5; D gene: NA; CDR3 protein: CASSLGWQGEAETQYF; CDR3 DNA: TGTGCCAGCAGCTTAGGGTGGCAGGGCGAGGCAGAGACCCAGTACTTC
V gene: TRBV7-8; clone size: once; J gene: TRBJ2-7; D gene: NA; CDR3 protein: CASSLGDIGYEQYF; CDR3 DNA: TGTGCCAGCAGCTTAGGGGACATTGGATACGAGCAGTACTTC